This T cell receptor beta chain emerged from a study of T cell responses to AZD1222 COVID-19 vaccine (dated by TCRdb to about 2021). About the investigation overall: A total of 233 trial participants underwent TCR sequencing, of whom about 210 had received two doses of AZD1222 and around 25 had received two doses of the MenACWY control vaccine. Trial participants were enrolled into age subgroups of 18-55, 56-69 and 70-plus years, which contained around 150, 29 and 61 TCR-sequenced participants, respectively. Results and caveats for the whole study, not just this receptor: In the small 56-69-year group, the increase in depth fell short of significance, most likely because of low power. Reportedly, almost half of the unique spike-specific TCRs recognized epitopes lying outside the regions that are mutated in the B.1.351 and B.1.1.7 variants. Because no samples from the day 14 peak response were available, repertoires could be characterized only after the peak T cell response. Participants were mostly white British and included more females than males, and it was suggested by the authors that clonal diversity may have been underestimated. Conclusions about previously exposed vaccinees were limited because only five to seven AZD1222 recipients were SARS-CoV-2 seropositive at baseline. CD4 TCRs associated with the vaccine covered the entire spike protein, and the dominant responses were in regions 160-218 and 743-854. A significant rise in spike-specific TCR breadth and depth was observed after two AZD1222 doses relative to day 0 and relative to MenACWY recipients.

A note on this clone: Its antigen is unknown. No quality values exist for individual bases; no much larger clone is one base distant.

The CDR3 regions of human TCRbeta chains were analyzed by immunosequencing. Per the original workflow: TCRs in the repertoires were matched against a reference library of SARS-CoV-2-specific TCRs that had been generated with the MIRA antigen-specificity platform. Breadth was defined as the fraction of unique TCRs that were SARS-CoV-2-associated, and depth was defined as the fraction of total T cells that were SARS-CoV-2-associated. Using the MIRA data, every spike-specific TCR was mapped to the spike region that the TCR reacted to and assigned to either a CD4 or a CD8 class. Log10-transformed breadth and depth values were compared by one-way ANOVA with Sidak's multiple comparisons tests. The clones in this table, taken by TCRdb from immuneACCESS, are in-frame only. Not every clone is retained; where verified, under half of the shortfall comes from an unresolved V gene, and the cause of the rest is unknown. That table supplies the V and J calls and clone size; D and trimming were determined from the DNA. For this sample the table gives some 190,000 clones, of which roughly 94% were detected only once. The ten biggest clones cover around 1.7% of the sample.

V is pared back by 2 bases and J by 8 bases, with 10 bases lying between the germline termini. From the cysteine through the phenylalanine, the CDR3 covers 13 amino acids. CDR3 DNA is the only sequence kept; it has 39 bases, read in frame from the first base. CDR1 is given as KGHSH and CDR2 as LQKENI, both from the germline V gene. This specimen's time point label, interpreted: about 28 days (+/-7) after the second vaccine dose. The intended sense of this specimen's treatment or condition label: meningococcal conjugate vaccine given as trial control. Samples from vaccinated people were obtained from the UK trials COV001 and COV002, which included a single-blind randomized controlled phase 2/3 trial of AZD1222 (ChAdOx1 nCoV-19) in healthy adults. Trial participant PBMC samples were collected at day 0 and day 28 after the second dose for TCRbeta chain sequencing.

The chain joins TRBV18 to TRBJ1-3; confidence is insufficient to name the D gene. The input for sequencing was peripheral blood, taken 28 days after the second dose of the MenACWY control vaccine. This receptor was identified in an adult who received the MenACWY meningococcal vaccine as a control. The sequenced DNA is TGTGCCAGCTCACCAACCTTCCCGGACACCATATATTTT. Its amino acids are CASSPTFPDTIYF.